The T cell receptor beta chain under discussion was sequenced for a study of T cells after yellow fever vaccination. General study findings and limits: Detected again after the booster were most primary-vaccination clones, at 95% to 98% CD4 and about 89% CD8. The CD4 and CD8 compartments had a small share of their clonotypes in common.

The CDR3 contains 15 residues. The ends were cut back, 0 bases at V and 6 bases at J, with 14 bases in the middle. Germline V gene sequence: CDR1 LGHNA, CDR2 YNFKEQ. Universal primer sites and UMIs were introduced during 5'RACE template-switching synthesis of TCR cDNA. MiXCR was run by TCRdb on the 5' RACE reads, yielding one entry per CDR3 protein. Of a few hundred thousand distinct CDR3 sequences listed, roughly 4% are singletons. At least ten counts were recorded for this clonotype. Its specificity is unknown. The sequenced sample was PBMCs, obtained 5 days after the yellow fever booster vaccination. This receptor was identified in a man aged 18-30 years who received the YFV17D yellow fever vaccine. The chain recombines TRBV4-2 with TRBJ1-2; D not resolved. Here the CDR3 DNA reads TGTGCCAGCAGCCAAGAAATGGCGCCTCTGAATGGCTACACCTTC. It yields the protein CASSQEMAPLNGYTF.